This T cell receptor beta chain originates from a study of technical replicates of blood from a handful of donors (dated by TCRdb to about 2017). The CDR3 runs 15 residues from the cysteine to the phenylalanine. Only the CDR3 DNA is retained, 45 bases long and in frame from the first base. The V end gives up 0 bases and the J end 5 bases, leaving 4 bases in the junction not matched to a gene. CDR1 and CDR2 (MNHEY, SVGAGI) derive from the germline V gene. This clone was observed once. Its antigen has not been determined. No base quality information exists; no much larger clone differs at one position. Receptor amplification or capture employed the immunoSEQ multiplex PCR assay. Imported from immuneACCESS, the table was reduced by TCRdb to in-frame sequences with V and J called. These copies leave out some clones; in studies compared against another copy, an unresolved V gene accounts for under half, and the cause of the remainder is not known. This sample holds roughly 60,000 clones; 90% to 95% were observed only once. About 3.6% of the sample is in the top ten clones.

This TCR came from a human donor in good health. Some clones in this sample may be carry-over from other donors' samples. The sequenced sample consisted of PBMCs. The rearranged chain carries TRBV6-5 and TRBJ1-2, with 9 bases matching TRBD1. DNA sequence: TGTGCCAGCAGTTACTCGGGACAGGGCCCTTATGGCTACACCTTC. Its amino acids are CASSYSGQGPYGYTF.